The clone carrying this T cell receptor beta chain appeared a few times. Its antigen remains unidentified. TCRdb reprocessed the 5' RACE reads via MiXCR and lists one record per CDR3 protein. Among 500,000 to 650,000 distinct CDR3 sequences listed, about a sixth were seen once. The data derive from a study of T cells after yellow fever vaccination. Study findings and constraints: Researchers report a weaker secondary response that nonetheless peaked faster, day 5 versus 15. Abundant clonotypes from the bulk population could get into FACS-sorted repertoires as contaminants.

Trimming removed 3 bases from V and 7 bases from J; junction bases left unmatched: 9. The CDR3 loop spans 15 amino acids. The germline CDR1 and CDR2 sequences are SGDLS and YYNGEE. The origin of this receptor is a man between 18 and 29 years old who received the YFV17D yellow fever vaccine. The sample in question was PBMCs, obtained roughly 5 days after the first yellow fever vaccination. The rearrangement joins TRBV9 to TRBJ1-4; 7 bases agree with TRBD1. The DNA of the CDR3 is TGTGCCAGCAGCGAAACACAGGGGAGCAGTGAAAAACTGTTTTTT. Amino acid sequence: CASSETQGSSEKLFF.